This entry is about one T cell receptor beta chain. The data were obtained in a study of identical twins. Via MiXCR, TCRdb re-called the 5' RACE reads, giving one row per CDR3 protein. The sample carries fewer than 500,000 distinct CDR3 sequences, 13% to 15% recorded once. These data are also associated with another study on yellow fever vaccine responses in identical twins.

The receptor comes from a woman between 18 and 30 years old in good health. Sequencing was done on a sample of CD4+ T cells sorted from blood.

The CDR3 nucleotides are TGTGCTAGTGGTTTGTCGAAGGAGACCCAGTACTTC. Protein sequence: CASGLSKETQYF. The rearrangement joins TRBV12-5 to TRBJ2-5; unclear D gene. Per germline, CDR1 LGHNT and CDR2 FRNRAP. CDR3 length equals 12 residues. With 2 bases removed from V and 5 bases from J, the gap between germline ends came to 6 bases.